This T cell receptor beta chain derives from a study of shared clonotypes between healthy human individuals. Study findings and constraints: Sharing across four donors was highest in naive CD4 (approximately 5%) and lowest in memory CD8 (roughly 0.4%). The represented genetic and exposure-history diversity was limited by the small number of donors.

Donors included only healthy HIV-negative adults lacking recent acute infections or vaccinations. CD8 memory was a combination of CD45RO+ cells and CCR7-negative CD45RA+ TemRA cells. The V and J ends lost 4 bases and 5 bases respectively, with 19 bases between them. The CDR3 totals 15 residues. Germline loops: CDR1 SGHNT, CDR2 YYREEE (reference sequence). On this clone: Its antigen remains unknown. This likely came from a read error, as a far larger clone is one base away.

Libraries were prepared by immunoSEQ multiplex PCR; TCRdb keeps only in-frame clonotypes and omits some of them. The table lists approximately 87,000 clones, 50% to 70% of them singletons, with around 50% in the top ten. This TCR derives from a man aged 25-40 years in good health. The sequenced material came from memory CD8+ T cells sorted from blood. Subset noted: CD45RO+ cells pooled with CCR7-negative TemRA cells. This sequence joins TRBV5-4 and TRBJ2-7; weak D call: TRBD1 (6 bases). CDR3 region: CASSISGTRTHEQYF. DNA of the CDR3: TGTGCCAGCAGCATATCCGGGACAAGGACCCACGAGCAGTACTTC.